This is a list of T cell receptor beta chains from one sample in a study of T cell responses to AZD1222 COVID-19 vaccine. The protocol was immunoSEQ multiplex PCR, while the TCRdb copy is restricted to in-frame clones and leaves out a portion. The sample consists of approximately 180,000 clones, about 88% of them appearing once. Sequences were derived from peripheral blood, sampled on day 0 of AZD1222 vaccination. The receptors here all came from an adult in good health. The CDR3 runs from the conserved cysteine through the conserved F or W. Each record gives: D gene, J gene, clone size, V gene, CDR3 protein, CDR3 DNA. A D gene is named only where the DNA matches it firmly. A clone size is listed for some rows: how often the clone was seen (once, few, many), or a class if it is expanded.

>.|TRBJ1-4|.|TRBV14
CASSQQGTLKLFF
TGTGCCAGCAGCCAGCAGGGTACGCTAAAACTGTTTTTT
>TRBD1|TRBJ2-1|.|TRBV9
CASSVGTGGPAYNEQFF
TGTGCCAGCAGCGTCGGGACAGGGGGTCCCGCCTACAATGAGCAGTTCTTC
>TRBD1|TRBJ1-2|.|TRBV19
CASSRDRNYGYTF
TGTGCCAGTAGCCGGGACAGAAACTATGGCTACACCTTC
>TRBD1|TRBJ1-6|.|TRBV5-1
CASSLPGTGGQSPLHF
TGCGCCAGCAGCTTGCCCGGGACAGGGGGTCAATCACCCCTCCACTTT
>.|TRBJ2-5|.|TRBV14
CASRPAGQETQYF
TGTGCCAGCAGGCCGGCGGGGCAAGAGACCCAGTACTTC
>.|TRBJ1-3|.|TRBV7-2
CASSLGGAGNTIYF
TGTGCCAGCAGCCTTGGAGGCGCTGGAAACACCATATATTTT
>TRBD1|TRBJ1-2|.|TRBV28
CASIPLSGARTGVNYGYTF
TGTGCCAGCATCCCCCTTTCAGGAGCTAGGACAGGGGTTAACTATGGCTACACCTTC
>.|TRBJ2-1|.|TRBV5-8
CASSLEGSYNEQFF
TGTGCCAGCAGCTTGGAGGGGTCCTACAATGAGCAGTTCTTC
>.|TRBJ1-1|.|TRBV10-2
CASTGHGLEAFF
TGCGCCAGCACCGGACATGGTCTTGAAGCTTTCTTT
>.|TRBJ1-5|.|TRBV7-2
CASSPDGYQPQHF
TGTGCCAGCAGCCCGGACGGCTATCAGCCCCAGCATTTT
>.|TRBJ2-3|.|TRBV27
CASRSFGRVDTQYF
TGTGCCAGCAGATCCTTTGGGCGGGTAGATACGCAGTATTTT
>TRBD2|TRBJ2-2|.|TRBV29-1
CSARGGRGTGELFF
TGCAGCGCGAGAGGCGGGAGGGGCACCGGGGAGCTGTTTTTT
>TRBD2|TRBJ2-5|.|TRBV15
CATSSGLAGNQETQYF
TGTGCCACCAGCAGCGGGCTAGCGGGGAACCAAGAGACCCAGTACTTC
>.|TRBJ1-3|.|TRBV7-6
CASSKDRISGNTIYF
TGTGCCAGCAGCAAAGACAGAATCTCTGGAAACACCATATATTTT
>TRBD2|TRBJ2-4|.|TRBV30
CAYLAGGLAKNIQYF
TGTGCCTACCTAGCGGGGGGCCTAGCCAAAAACATTCAGTACTTC
>.|TRBJ1-1|once|TRBV18
CASSAMVNTEAFF
TGTGCCAGCTCCGCTATGGTGAACACTGAAGCTTTCTTT
>TRBD1|TRBJ1-1|.|TRBV29-1
CSVEGTGGVNTEAFF
TGCAGCGTTGAGGGGACAGGGGGAGTAAACACTGAAGCTTTCTTT
>.|TRBJ1-2|.|TRBV2
CASSEYGGVGYGYTF
TGTGCCAGCAGTGAATACGGGGGGGTAGGTTATGGCTACACCTTC